This TCR beta chain was retrieved from a study of T cell responses to AZD1222 COVID-19 vaccine (dated by TCRdb to the early 2020s). About the investigation overall: A total of approximately 250 trial participants underwent TCR sequencing, of whom more than 200 had received two doses of AZD1222 and around 25 had received two doses of the MenACWY control vaccine. Enrollment into the trials was organized by age into subgroups of 18-55, 56-69 and 70-plus years, and those subgroups contained approximately 150, 30 and 60 TCR-sequenced participants, respectively. Overall results and qualifications from the work: Because no day 14 peak-response samples were available, repertoires were characterized only after the peak T cell response. Participants were mostly white British and included more females than males, and it was suggested by the authors that clonal diversity may have been underestimated. Nearly half of unique spike-specific TCRs reportedly recognized epitopes outside regions mutated in the B.1.351 and B.1.1.7 variants. After two AZD1222 doses, both the breadth and the depth of spike-specific TCRs were significantly higher than at day 0 and than in MenACWY recipients. Only a handful of AZD1222 recipients were SARS-CoV-2 seropositive at baseline, limiting conclusions about previously exposed vaccinees. The whole spike protein was spanned by vaccine-associated CD4 TCRs, and dominant responses were seen in regions 160-218 and 743-854. The 56-69-year group was small, and its depth increase did not reach significance, likely because of low power.

The CDR3 regions of human TCRbeta chains were analyzed by immunosequencing. From the authors' description of their analysis: Repertoire TCRs were matched against a reference library of SARS-CoV-2-specific TCRs generated with the MIRA antigen-specificity platform. Breadth was defined as the fraction of unique TCRs that were SARS-CoV-2-associated. Depth was defined as the fraction of total T cells that were SARS-CoV-2-associated. Using the MIRA data, each spike-specific TCR was mapped to the spike region that the TCR reacts to and placed in a CD4 or CD8 class. Log10-transformed breadth and depth values were compared by one-way ANOVA with Sidak's multiple comparisons tests. The source is immuneACCESS, and TCRdb retained only in-frame sequences with V and J called. Part of the clones is not carried over; for the studies checked, unresolved V genes explain less than half of this, and the remainder is unexplained. V and J calls and clone size are those listed in that table; D and trimming were worked out from the DNA. The sample table contains about 94,000 clones; only one count was recorded for less than 85% of them. The ten largest clones add up to more than 3.5% of the sample.

CDR1 is given as MDHEN and CDR2 as SYDVKM, both from the germline V gene. V loses 4 bases at its end and J loses 6 bases; junction bases beyond the gene matches: 11. The CDR3 goes from the cysteine to the phenylalanine over 16 residues. The sequence is cut down to CDR3 DNA, 48 bases in frame from base 1. On this clone itself: The antigen this receptor binds is unknown. No base-level quality is on record; no much larger clone is a single base apart.

This specimen's time point label, interpreted: about 28 days (+/-7) after the second vaccine dose. Because spike-specific TCR depth and breadth did not differ between the two schedules, AZD1222 recipients who got a second dose at roughly 4 weeks were pooled with those who got a second dose at roughly 12 weeks. Vaccinee samples were obtained from the UK trials COV001 and COV002, which included a single-blind randomized controlled phase 2/3 trial of AZD1222 (ChAdOx1 nCoV-19) in healthy adults. For TCRbeta chain sequencing, PBMC samples from trial participants were taken at day 0 and at day 28 after the second dose.

The sequence was obtained from an adult who received the AZD1222 COVID-19 vaccine. The chain employs TRBV28 and TRBJ1-3; 8 bases in between match TRBD1. Here the sequenced sample was peripheral blood, taken 28 days after the second AZD1222 dose. The CDR3 has the sequence CASSSPSTGEENTIYF. The DNA sequence is given as TGTGCCAGCAGTTCCCCATCGACAGGGGAAGAAAACACCATATATTTT.